The subject of this entry is one T cell receptor beta chain. Its antigen remains unidentified. The CDR3 sequence is 13 residues long. Vbeta (60) and Jbeta (13) primers were used in the PCR. The assay was immunoSEQ multiplex PCR, and TCRdb's table has in-frame clones only and misses some. The sample includes about 150,000 clones, roughly 80% of them seen just once. This entry belongs to a study of cytomegalovirus exposure and HLA in healthy donors. Study summary: Of all 400 or so donors who were genotyped, 70% to 85% belonged to the Caucasian-associated ancestry cluster.

General study points: Within an earlier analysis, most TCR beta V segments proved productive either about 90% or about 30% of the time. The classifier was said to identify cytomegalovirus status with high specificity and sensitivity.

Sequencing was done on a sample of PBMCs. The genes are TRBV21-1 and TRBJ2-1; the table's TRBD1 call for D was not verified on the DNA. TRBV21-1 is assigned pseudogene status. The TCR sequence derives from a woman aged 45-59 years in good health and CMV-seropositive. The CDR3 spells CASNRGQNNEQFF. CDR3 DNA: TGTGCCAGCAATAGGGGACAAAACAATGAGCAGTTCTTC.